One and the same sample provided the 5 T cell receptor beta chains below, sequenced in a study of blood T cell repertoires in COVID-19. The table came from immunoSEQ multiplex PCR; TCRdb's copy has only in-frame clones and leaves some out. The sample shows 200,000 to 300,000 clones, 83% of them seen only once. Sequencing was done on a sample of peripheral blood. The receptors originated from a human donor in a cohort sampled during active COVID-19.

V and J are TRBV6-5 and TRBJ1-1, with a tentative D call TRBD1 (6 bases). Deletions cut 6 bases from V and 12 bases from J, with 20 bases between. This CDR3 contains 13 residues. The germline CDR1 and CDR2 sequences are MNHEY and SVGAGI. The CDR3 loop reads CASSLVIGQMPFF. The CDR3 DNA reads as TGTGCCAGCAGCCTCGTGATTGGACAGATGCCTTTCTTT.

The genes are TRBV5-4 and TRBJ2-1, with 11 bases identical to TRBD2. This CDR3 is built from 15 residues. Germline V gene lookup returns CDR1 SGHNT and CDR2 YYREEE (reference sequence). The V and J ends lost 4 bases and 5 bases, in that order; junction bases with no gene match: 5. CDR3 DNA: TGTGCCAGCAGCATGACTAGCGGGACCCACAATGAGCAGTTCTTC. The encoded protein is CASSMTSGTHNEQFF.

The J gene is TRBJ2-7, the V gene TRBV10-3; 10 nucleotides line up with TRBD1. Germline assignment: CDR1 ENHRY and CDR2 SYGVKD. Trimming removed 3 bases from V and 3 bases from J; junction bases left unmatched: 2. CDR3 length: 14 residues. CDR3 sequence: CAISDGTGDYEQYF. The CDR3 nucleotides read TGTGCCATCAGTGACGGGACAGGGGACTACGAGCAGTACTTC.

This clone was counted once. The chain carries TRBV7-8 and TRBJ1-1; D may be TRBD1 (5 bases). In germline, CDR1 is SGHVS, CDR2 FQNEAQ. The CDR3 extends over 15 amino acids. Trimming removed 5 bases at V and 6 bases at J, with 19 bases between. The CDR3 loop is CASSTRDRGGAEAFF. For the CDR3, the DNA is TGTGCCAGCAGCACCAGAGACCGGGGGGGGGCTGAAGCTTTCTTT.

This clone appeared a few times. The V gene is TRBV6-6, the J gene TRBJ1-4; D remains unclear. The CDR3 runs 13 residues. Germline assignment: CDR1 MNHNY and CDR2 SVGAGI (reference sequence). V lost 5 bases and J 11 bases, leaving 15 bases between the germline ends. The DNA for the CDR3 is TGTGCCAGCAGTAAACTGACGGGAGAGAAACTGTTTTTT. This codes for CASSKLTGEKLFF.